This entry lists 5 T cell receptor beta chains sequenced from one sample in a study of metastatic and nonmetastatic thyroid tumors. No treatment had been given to any patient before thyroid surgery. TCRdb reanalyzed the PCR reads with MiXCR. Of 14,000 to 15,000 clones listed, roughly a quarter are singletons. The sequenced sample was tumor tissue. All receptors derive from a female donor with papillary thyroid cancer or a benign thyroid nodule (not recorded which). Some clones in this sample may be carry-over from other donors' samples.

The sample holds many counts of this clone. The gene calls are TRBV7-3 and TRBJ2-3, with a weak D call TRBD2 (6 bases). CDR3 size: 14 residues. Trimming removed 2 bases from V and 5 bases from J, with 11 bases in between. Germline CDR1 SGHTA, CDR2 FQGTGA. The CDR3, as DNA: TGTGCCAGCAGCTTAGCGGGGCCGAGAGATACGCAGTATTTT. This sequence encodes CASSLAGPRDTQYF.

This clone has only a few counts. This clone may be a read error of a much larger clone one base away. The chain recombines TRBV7-7 with TRBJ1-1, with D unclear. The CDR3 runs 13 residues. The V gene's germline CDR1 is SSHAT and CDR2 FNYEAQ (reference sequence). The CDR3 loop reads CASSLRHCTEAFF. The CDR3 DNA is TGTGCTAGCAGCCTCCGACACTGCACTGAAGCTTTCTTT.

This clone appeared a few times. V gene TRBV6-1 combines with J gene TRBJ1-3, with 8 bases fitting TRBD1. Germline lookup yields CDR1 MNHNS and CDR2 SASEGT. CDR3 size: 17 residues. V lost 4 bases to trimming and J lost 0 bases; unmatched junction nucleotides: 8. The CDR3 loop reads CASSAWGQADSGNTIYF. CDR3 nucleotides: TGTGCCAGCAGTGCCTGGGGACAGGCCGACTCTGGAAACACCATATATTTT.

Many counts were recorded for this clone. Since a much larger clone is just one base distant, this may be a read error. The sample has other DNA sequences that encode this CDR3 too. V is TRBV12-3 or TRBV12-4 and J is TRBJ2-3; D is unresolved. CDR3 length: 15 amino acids. DNA for the CDR3: TGTGCTAGCACTCCCCCCCCCGGCTACACAGATACGCAGTATTTT. It is translated as CASTPPPGYTDTQYF.

The chain is built from TRBV20-1 and TRBJ2-1; maybe TRBD2 (6 bases). Trimming left V 0 bases short and J 1 base short, with 10 bases between. Germline assignment: CDR1 DFQATT and CDR2 SNEGSKA (reference sequence). The CDR3 contains 15 residues. The CDR3 sequence: CSAREGGSSYNEQFF. Here the CDR3 DNA reads TGCAGTGCTAGAGAAGGAGGGAGTTCCTACAATGAGCAGTTCTTC.